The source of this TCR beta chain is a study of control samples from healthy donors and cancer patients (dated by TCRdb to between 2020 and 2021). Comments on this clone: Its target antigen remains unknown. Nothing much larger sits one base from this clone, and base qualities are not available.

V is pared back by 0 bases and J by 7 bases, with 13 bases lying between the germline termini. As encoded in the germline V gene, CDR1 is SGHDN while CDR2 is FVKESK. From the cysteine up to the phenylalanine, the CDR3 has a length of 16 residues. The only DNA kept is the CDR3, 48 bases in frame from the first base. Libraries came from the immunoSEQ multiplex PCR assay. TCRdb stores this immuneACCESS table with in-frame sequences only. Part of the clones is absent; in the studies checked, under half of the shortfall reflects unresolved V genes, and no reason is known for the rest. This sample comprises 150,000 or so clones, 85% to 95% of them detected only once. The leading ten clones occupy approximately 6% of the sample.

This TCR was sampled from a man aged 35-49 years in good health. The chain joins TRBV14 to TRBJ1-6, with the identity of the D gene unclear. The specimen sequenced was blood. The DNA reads TGTGCCAGCAGCCAAGATACATCGTACCCGAATTCACCCCTCCACTTT. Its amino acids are CASSQDTSYPNSPLHF.